These 18 T cell receptor beta chains were sequenced from one sample in a study of blood T cells in healthy people across ages. A J-beta primer mix and a sample-barcoded 5' primer were used in a second PCR of roughly 6 to 11 cycles. TCRdb re-analysed the 5' RACE reads in MiXCR, keeping a single row per CDR3 protein. The sample has roughly 410,000 distinct CDR3 sequences, about 52% seen once. The sequencing input was blood. Receptors originate from a man in his fifties or sixties in good health.

The chain combines TRBV30 with TRBJ2-5; D is possibly TRBD1 (6 bases). From germline, CDR1 is GTSNPN and CDR2 SVGIG (reference sequence). V lost 2 bases and J lost 11, with 15 bases in between. This CDR3 spans 12 amino acids. CDR3 region: CAWSPGDRKQYF. CDR3 sequence (DNA): TGTGCCTGGAGTCCAGGGGACCGGAAGCAGTACTTC. The full variable domain, rest sourced from reference TRBV30 and TRBJ2-5, is SQTIHQWPATLVQPVGSPLSLECTVEGTSNPNLYWYRQAAGRGLQLLFYSVGIGQISSEVPQNLSASRPQDRQFILSSKKLLLSDSGFYLCAWSPGDRKQYFGPGTRLLVL.

The J gene is TRBJ2-1, the V gene TRBV2; maybe TRBD1 (5 bases). The V gene lost 5 bases and the J gene lost 9 bases, with 11 bases spanning the gap. Germline CDR1 SNHLY, CDR2 FYNNEI. This CDR3 contains 12 residues. CDR3 DNA: TGTGCCAGCAGTCCAGGGCTCGGTGAGCAGTTCTTC. It encodes CASSPGLGEQFF.

Regarding this clonotype: This sequence may be a read error, since a much larger clone differs from it by one base. The rearrangement links TRBV7-2 to TRBJ2-7; D is perhaps TRBD1 or TRBD2 (5 bases each). This CDR3 comprises 18 residues. V was clipped by 5 bases and J by 6 bases, with 29 bases between them. The germline gives CDR1 SGHTA, CDR2 FQGNSA. CDR3 bases: TGTGCCAGCAGCCGAACTGACCTCCTAGGAGCGGACAACTGCGAGCAGTACTTC. This codes for CASSRTDLLGADNCEQYF.

This sequence joins TRBV7-9 and TRBJ1-1, with 8 bases aligning to TRBD1. With 5 bases clipped from V and 7 bases from J, the junction kept 15 bases outside the gene matches. The V gene's germline CDR1 is SEHNR and CDR2 FQNEAQ (reference sequence). The CDR3 spans 16 residues. The CDR3 region is CASSPTTGAPRGEAFF. CDR3 sequence (DNA): TGTGCCAGCAGCCCTACGACAGGGGCCCCACGGGGTGAAGCTTTCTTT.

This clonotype appeared a few times. The V and J genes are TRBV5-1 and TRBJ2-3, with 9 bases that match TRBD1. J lost 3 bases, V lost 4 bases, and 12 bases had no gene match. This CDR3 is 17 amino acids long. Germline V CDR1 and CDR2: SGHRS, YFSETQ. In DNA form, the CDR3 reads TGCGCCAGCAGCACAGGGACAGGGTCGACCTCGACAGATACGCAGTATTTT. Its protein product is CASSTGTGSTSTDTQYF.

As regards this clonotype: The junction departs from germline at one end; a sequencing error may be responsible. The DNA for the CDR3 is TGTGCCAGCAGCCCTACAGCTCTCTCTAGCACGGATACGCAGTATTTT. The encoded protein is CASSPTALSSTDTQYF. The rearrangement links TRBV7-6 to TRBJ2-3; maybe TRBD2 (5 bases). Germline assignment: CDR1 SGHVS and CDR2 FNYEAQ. This CDR3 has 16 amino acids. The complete variable domain, with remaining parts taken from reference TRBV7-6 and TRBJ2-3, reads GAGVSQSPRYKVTKRGQDVALRCDPISGHVSLYWYRQALGQGPEFLTYFNYEAQQDKSGLPNDRFSAERPEGSISTLTIQRTEQRDSAMYRCASSPTALSSTDTQYFGPGTRLTVL.

V and J are TRBV11-2 and TRBJ2-1, with D possibly being TRBD1 or TRBD2 (6 bases each). The end of the DNA aligns better with TRBJ2-7, so the J call may be wrong. The germline V gene has CDR1 SGHAT and CDR2 FQNNGV. This CDR3 comprises 15 residues. CDR3 sequence: CASSLAGASYNEQYF. CDR3 coding DNA: TGTGCCAGCAGCTTAGCGGGGGCCAGTTACAATGAGCAGTACTTC.

This clonotype was observed a single time. The genes are TRBV5-6 and TRBJ2-4; 9 bases line up with TRBD1. With the DNA end fitting TRBJ2-7 better, the J assignment may be wrong. The CDR3 totals 13 residues. Germline lookup yields CDR1 SGHDT and CDR2 YYEEEE. CDR3 nucleotide sequence: TGTGCCAGCATCCGGACAGGGGCCTACGAGCAGTACTTC. Amino acid sequence: CASIRTGAYEQYF.

The rearrangement joins TRBV9 to TRBJ2-1; D may correspond to TRBD1 or TRBD2 (6 bases each). With 6 bases removed from V and 7 bases from J, the gap between germline ends came to 17 bases. CDR1 is SGDLS, CDR2 YYNGEE, per germline. The CDR3 runs to 14 residues. CDR3 sequence: CASTPGGRANEQFF. As DNA, the CDR3 is TGTGCCAGCACCCCCGGGGGCAGGGCGAATGAGCAGTTCTTC.

The chain couples TRBV20-1 to TRBJ1-1; weak D call: TRBD1 (6 bases). CDR1 is DFQATT and CDR2 is SNEGSKA in the germline V gene (reference sequence). There are 12 residues in the CDR3. Trimming removed 5 bases from V and 4 bases from J, with 11 bases in between. DNA of the CDR3: TGCAGTGCTTCGCAGGGGTCCACTGAAGCTTTCTTT. It specifies CSASQGSTEAFF.

The rearrangement links TRBV12-5 to TRBJ2-3, with D perhaps given as TRBD1 or TRBD2 (5 bases each). CDR3 length equals 13 residues. V was pared by 6 bases and J by 1 base, with 8 bases between. The germline CDR1 and CDR2 sequences are LGHNT and FRNRAP. CDR3 amino acids: CASGVGGTDTQYF. The CDR3 nucleotides read TGTGCTAGTGGAGTGGGGGGCACAGATACGCAGTATTTT. The full variable domain, in which reference TRBV12-5 and TRBJ2-3 provide the parts outside the CDR3, is DARVTQTPRHKVTEMGQEVTMRCQPILGHNTVFWYRQTMMQGLELLAYFRNRAPLDDSGMPKDRFSAEMPDATLATLKIQPSEPRDSAVYFCASGVGGTDTQYFGPGTRLTVL.

This clonotype was picked up many times. V gene TRBV11-1 combines with J gene TRBJ2-7, with D hard to call. V was clipped by 6 bases and J by 1 base, with 10 bases between them. The germline gives CDR1 SGHAT, CDR2 FQDESV (reference sequence). There are 13 residues in the CDR3. The CDR3 reads CASSRDTSYEQYF. As DNA, the CDR3 is TGTGCCAGCAGTCGAGACACATCCTACGAGCAGTACTTC.

V gene TRBV9 combines with J gene TRBJ1-5; D is unresolved. Germline V lookup: CDR1 SGDLS, CDR2 YYNGEE. V lost 0 bases, J lost 5 bases, and 9 bases lay in between. The CDR3 is made up of 14 amino acids. CDR3 region: CASSVGVMDQPQHF. CDR3 sequence (DNA): TGTGCCAGCAGCGTAGGGGTTATGGATCAGCCCCAGCATTTT.

Concerning this clonotype: Given a much more abundant clone one base away, this may be a read error. This chain joins TRBV20-1 and TRBJ2-5; tentatively, D is TRBD2 (5 bases). The CDR3 is 15 residues long. Trimming left V 2 bases short and J 11 bases short, with 24 bases between. CDR1 is DFQATT, CDR2 SNEGSKA, per germline (reference sequence). The CDR3 sequence: CSARSTGSAHNEQYF. CDR3 DNA: TGCAGTGCTAGATCCACGGGTAGCGCGCACAATGAGCAGTACTTC.

The gene calls are TRBV20-1 and TRBJ2-5; tentatively, D is TRBD2 (6 bases). Germline V gene sequence: CDR1 DFQATT, CDR2 SNEGSKA (reference sequence). The CDR3 is made up of 15 amino acids. With 1 base removed from V and 2 bases from J, the gap between germline ends came to 14 bases. The CDR3 coding sequence is TGCAGTGCTAGAGTCCCGGGACTCCGACAAGAGACCCAGTACTTC. It translates to CSARVPGLRQETQYF.

For the CDR3, the DNA is TGTGCCAGCTCAGCCCGGGACCCCGGATTTGTATACAATGAGCAGTTCTTC. This translates into CASSARDPGFVYNEQFF. V is TRBV18 and J is TRBJ2-1, with D perhaps being TRBD1 or TRBD2 (5 bases each). The CDR3 totals 17 residues. CDR1 is KGHSH, CDR2 LQKENI, per germline. The V end was cut by 5 bases, the J end by 4 bases, with 21 bases between.

The J gene is TRBJ2-7, the V gene TRBV7-2, with 8 bases fitting TRBD1. The J call may not be correct, given that the DNA end is closer to TRBJ2-5. The length of the CDR3 is 15 residues. Germline assignment: CDR1 SGHTA and CDR2 FQGNSA. DNA for the CDR3: TGTGCCAGCAGCCCCAGGGGGCTAGCGTCGGAGACCCAGTACTTC. Translation: CASSPRGLASETQYF.

The gene calls are TRBV7-9 and TRBJ2-3, with 13 bases aligning to TRBD2. J gave up 3 bases and V 3 bases, and 6 bases lay outside the gene matches. There are 17 residues in the CDR3. The V gene's germline CDR1 is SEHNR and CDR2 FQNEAQ (reference sequence). The CDR3 reads CASSLGLAGRRTDTQYF. DNA of the CDR3: TGTGCCAGCAGCTTGGGACTAGCGGGGAGAAGAACAGATACGCAGTATTTT.